This T cell receptor beta chain was sequenced for a study of blood T cell repertoires in COVID-19. Whole-study context: PBMCs, B-cell-depleted T cells, or T cells were the source of the cDNA or gDNA that made up the material.

Germline CDR1 SQVTM, CDR2 ANQGSEA. The CDR3 length is 16 residues. V lost 7 bases and J lost 8; bases outside the gene matches: 20. Source study methods: It was from reference gene primer amplification that nucleated cell counts were estimated. The data were produced by immunoSEQ multiplex PCR, yet TCRdb's version contains in-frame clones alone and is incomplete. That table furnishes V, J and clone size, whereas the DNA furnished D and trimming. The table lists 65,000 to 75,000 clones, 80% to 90% of them singletons, with about 15% in the top ten. The receptor's source is an elderly man with acute or convalescent COVID-19. The sample taken for sequencing was peripheral blood. V gene TRBV29-1 combines with J gene TRBJ2-1, with TRBD2 matching over 7 bases. The CDR3: CSAGGGAIAGADEQFF. The CDR3, as DNA: TGCAGCGCGGGGGGAGGGGCTATCGCGGGAGCCGATGAGCAGTTCTTC.